One and the same sample provided the 6 T cell receptor beta chains below, sequenced in a study of blood T cell repertoires in COVID-19. Sequencing was performed with immunoSEQ multiplex PCR; in TCRdb, only in-frame clones are kept and a portion is missing. The profile shows about 140,000 clones, under 85% of them singletons. Sequenced sample: peripheral blood. These receptors were obtained from a human donor in a cohort sampled during active COVID-19.

This chain connects TRBV23-1 to TRBJ1-1; TRBD1 is a possible D gene (6 bases). TRBV23-1 is designated an ORF whose function remains uncertain. The ends were cut back, 7 bases at V and 1 base at J, with 28 bases in the middle. There are 19 residues in the CDR3. CDR3 bases: TGCGCCAGCATATCAACCTCAGGGGCGGTCTCCCCTCGGAACACTGAAGCTTTCTTT. It yields the protein CASISTSGAVSPRNTEAFF.

The chain recombines TRBV6-5 with TRBJ1-2, with a tentative D call TRBD1 (5 bases). Trimming shortened V by 6 bases and J by 6 bases, and 17 bases separated the two germline ends. Germline CDR1 and CDR2: MNHEY and SVGAGI. The length of the CDR3 is 14 residues. The chain's CDR3 is CASRTLGRVNGYTF. The CDR3 bases are TGTGCCAGCAGAACTTTAGGCAGGGTGAATGGCTACACCTTC.

V gene TRBV5-1 combines with J gene TRBJ1-3; D is undetermined. The length of the CDR3 is 14 residues. CDR1 is SGHRS and CDR2 is YFSETQ in the germline V gene. Trimming left V 4 bases short and J 0 bases short, with 8 bases between. CDR3 DNA sequence: TGCGCCAGCAGCCCAGGATTCTCTGGAAACACCATATATTTT. Its protein product is CASSPGFSGNTIYF.

The chain joins TRBV4-1 to TRBJ2-3, with a tentative D call TRBD1 (7 bases). CDR3 size: 15 residues. The V and J ends lost 4 bases and 4 bases respectively, with 15 bases between them. Per the germline V gene, CDR1 is MGHRA and CDR2 is YSYEKL. In nucleotides, the CDR3 is TGCGCCAGCAGCCCCGGACCAGGGGGGTCAGATACGCAGTATTTT. It specifies CASSPGPGGSDTQYF.

J is TRBJ1-1 and V is TRBV11-2; D is unresolved. The CDR3 is 15 residues long. CDR1 and CDR2 (germline): SGHAT, FQNNGV. The V end lost 6 bases, the J end lost 1 base, and 15 bases lay between the germline ends. The chain's CDR3 is CASRHQSGWNTEAFF. In DNA, the CDR3 is TGTGCCAGCAGACATCAAAGCGGATGGAACACTGAAGCTTTCTTT.

This chain links TRBV6-6 with TRBJ2-3; 8 nucleotides match TRBD2. V was pared by 7 bases and J by 2 bases, with 8 bases of the junction left unmatched. The CDR3 loop spans 15 amino acids. The germline gives CDR1 MNHNY, CDR2 SVGAGI (reference sequence). The CDR3 loop is CASIFERGLTDTQYF. The CDR3 nucleotides read TGTGCCAGCATCTTCGAGCGGGGGCTCACAGATACGCAGTATTTT.